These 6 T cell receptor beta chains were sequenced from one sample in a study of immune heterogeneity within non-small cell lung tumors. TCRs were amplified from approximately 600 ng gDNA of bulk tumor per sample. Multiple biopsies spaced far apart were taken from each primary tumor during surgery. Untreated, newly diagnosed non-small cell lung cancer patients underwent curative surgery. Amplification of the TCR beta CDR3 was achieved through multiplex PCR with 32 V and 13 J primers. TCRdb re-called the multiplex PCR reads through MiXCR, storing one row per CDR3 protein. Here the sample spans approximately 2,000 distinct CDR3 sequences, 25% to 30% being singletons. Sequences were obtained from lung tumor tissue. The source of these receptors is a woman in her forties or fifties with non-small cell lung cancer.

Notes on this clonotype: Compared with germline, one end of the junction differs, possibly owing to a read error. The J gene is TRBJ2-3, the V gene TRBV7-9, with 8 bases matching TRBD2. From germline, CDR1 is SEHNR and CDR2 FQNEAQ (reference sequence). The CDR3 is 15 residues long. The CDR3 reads CASSLTSGLTDTKYF. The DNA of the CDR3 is TGTGCCAGCAGCCTCACTAGCGGACTCACAGATACGAAGTATTTT.

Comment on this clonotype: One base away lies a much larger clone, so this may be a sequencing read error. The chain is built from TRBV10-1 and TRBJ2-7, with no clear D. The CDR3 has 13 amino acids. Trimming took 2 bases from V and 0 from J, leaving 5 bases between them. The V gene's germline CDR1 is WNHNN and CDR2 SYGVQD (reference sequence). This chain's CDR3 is CASSEGCSYEQYF. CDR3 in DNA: TGCGCCAGCAGTGAGGGGTGCTCCTACGAGCAGTACTTC.

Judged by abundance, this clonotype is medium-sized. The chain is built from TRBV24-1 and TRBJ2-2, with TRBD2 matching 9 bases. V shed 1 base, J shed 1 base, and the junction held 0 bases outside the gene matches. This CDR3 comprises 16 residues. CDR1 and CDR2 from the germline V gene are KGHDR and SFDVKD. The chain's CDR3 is CATSDLAGGNTGELFF. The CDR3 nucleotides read TGTGCCACCAGTGATTTAGCGGGGGGGAACACCGGGGAGCTGTTTTTT.

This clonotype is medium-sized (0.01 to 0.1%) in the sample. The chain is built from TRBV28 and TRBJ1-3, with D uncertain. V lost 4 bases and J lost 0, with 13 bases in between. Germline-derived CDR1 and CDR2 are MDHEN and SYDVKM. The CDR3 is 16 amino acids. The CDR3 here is CASSSWRASSGNTIYF. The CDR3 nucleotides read TGTGCCAGCAGTTCTTGGCGAGCGAGCTCTGGAAACACCATATATTTT.

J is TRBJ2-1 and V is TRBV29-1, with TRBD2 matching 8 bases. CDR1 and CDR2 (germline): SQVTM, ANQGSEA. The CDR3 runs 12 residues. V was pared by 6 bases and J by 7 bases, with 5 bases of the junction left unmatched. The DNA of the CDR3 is TGCAGCGTGCGACGGGGGGGGAATGAGCAGTTCTTC. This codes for CSVRRGGNEQFF.

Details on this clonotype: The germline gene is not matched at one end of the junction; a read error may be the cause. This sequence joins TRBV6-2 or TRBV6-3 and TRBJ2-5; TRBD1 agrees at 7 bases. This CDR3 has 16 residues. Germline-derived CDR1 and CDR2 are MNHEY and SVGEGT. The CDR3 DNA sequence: TGTGCCAGCAGTTACCCAGACAGGGTGAGAGGGGAGACCCACTACTTC. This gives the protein CASSYPDRVRGETHYF.